The TCR beta chain under discussion was sequenced for a study of blood T cell repertoires in COVID-19. The CDR3 is made up of 15 amino acids. CDR1 is PRHDT and CDR2 is FYEKMQ in the germline V gene (reference sequence). Unmatched junction bases numbered 9, after V lost 6 bases and J lost 6 bases. Here immunoSEQ multiplex PCR was the method, and the copy in TCRdb shows in-frame clones only, minus some. The sample shows approximately 97,000 clones, 86% of them seen only once. J is TRBJ2-3 and V is TRBV13; 10 positions match TRBD2. The sample comprised peripheral blood. This clonotype was obtained from a woman aged 80 or over with acute or convalescent COVID-19. CDR3 protein: CASSRTSGEKDTQYF. CDR3 nucleotides: TGTGCCAGCAGTCGGACTAGCGGTGAGAAGGATACGCAGTATTTT.